Presented here are 32 T cell receptor beta chains from one specimen sequenced in a study of cytomegalovirus exposure and HLA in healthy donors. PCR was performed using 60 Vbeta and 13 Jbeta primers. Data came from immunoSEQ multiplex PCR; TCRdb stores just in-frame clones and leaves some out. The sample lists 150,000 to 200,000 clones, around 80% occurring once. Sample: PBMCs. The receptors were sampled from a woman aged 40 to 49 in good health and CMV-seropositive.

The V gene is TRBV4-3, the J gene TRBJ2-3, with 7 bases fitting TRBD2. The V gene end was trimmed by 0 bases and the J gene end by 6 bases; junction bases not matched to a gene: 6. This CDR3 has 15 amino acids. Germline CDR1 LGHNA, CDR2 YSLEER. This CDR3 reads CASSQDGAGHDTQYF. The CDR3 DNA sequence: TGCGCCAGCAGCCAAGACGGAGCGGGGCACGATACGCAGTATTTT.

This sequence joins TRBV19 and TRBJ1-1, with D perhaps matching TRBD1 (5 bases). This CDR3 is 14 amino acids long. The ends were cut back, 3 bases at V and 4 bases at J, with 12 bases in the middle. In germline, CDR1 is LNHDA, CDR2 SQIVND (reference sequence). CDR3 amino acids: CASSIGRVGTEAFF. CDR3 coding DNA: TGTGCCAGTAGTATCGGCAGGGTTGGCACTGAAGCTTTCTTT.

V is TRBV5-5 and J is TRBJ1-2, with 8 nucleotides matching TRBD1. Losses at the gene ends were 4 bases for V and 1 base for J; bases not matched to a gene: 9. The CDR3 has 16 amino acids. Germline CDR1 reads SGHKS; CDR2 reads YYEKEE (reference sequence). The CDR3 DNA follows: TGTGCCAGCAGCCAACTAGACAGGGGCGGTAACTATGGCTACACCTTC. Encoded protein: CASSQLDRGGNYGYTF.

The chain links TRBV29-1 to TRBJ2-3, with 15 bases lining up with TRBD2. The CDR3 length is 21 residues. Looked up from germline, CDR1 is SQVTM and CDR2 is ANQGSEA. Trimming at V came to 1 base and at J to 2 bases, leaving 16 bases not matched to a gene. The CDR3 region is CSVEGQPYAGTSGGNTDTQYF. The CDR3 DNA reads TGCAGCGTTGAAGGTCAGCCATATGCAGGGACTAGCGGGGGGAACACAGATACGCAGTATTTT.

This clone was seen only once. V gene TRBV6-1 combines with J gene TRBJ2-7; D is unclear. The germline V gene has CDR1 MNHNS and CDR2 SASEGT. CDR3 length: 14 residues. V lost 4 bases, J lost 2 bases, and 12 bases lay in between. This chain's CDR3 is CASSGLGRPYEQYF. The CDR3 DNA sequence: TGTGCCAGCAGTGGACTCGGAAGACCCTACGAGCAGTACTTC.

For the CDR3, the DNA is TGTGCCACCAGCAGACGTGGACAGGGGGATGAAAAACTGTTTTTT. Its translation: CATSRRGQGDEKLFF. The gene calls are TRBV15 and TRBJ1-4; 10 nucleotides match TRBD1. V gave up 2 bases and J gave up 6 bases; unmatched junction bases: 3. The CDR3 consists of 15 residues. Looked up from germline, CDR1 is LNHNV and CDR2 is YYDKDF (reference sequence). Full variable domain (missing parts from reference TRBV15 and TRBJ1-4): DAMVIQNPRYQVTQFGKPVTLSCSQTLNHNVMYWYQQKSSQAPKLLFHYYDKDFNNEADTPDNFQSRRPNTSFCFLDIRSPGLGDTAMYLCATSRRGQGDEKLFFGSGTQLSVL.

The chain employs TRBV19 and TRBJ2-3; TRBD2 might be the D (5 bases). With 7 bases removed from V and 0 bases from J, the gap between germline ends came to 17 bases. This CDR3 has 16 amino acids. Germline V gives CDR1 LNHDA, CDR2 SQIVND (reference sequence). DNA for the CDR3: TGTGCCAGTAAGGGTATGGGAGTACGTAGCACAGATACGCAGTATTTT. Translated: CASKGMGVRSTDTQYF.

J is TRBJ1-5 and V is TRBV2; no definite D call. This CDR3 has 13 amino acids. Trimming pared 7 bases from V and 0 bases from J, leaving 7 bases between. Germline CDR1 reads SNHLY; CDR2 reads FYNNEI. As DNA, the CDR3 is TGTGCCAGCAACCTAGGTAGCAATCAGCCCCAGCATTTT. Amino acids: CASNLGSNQPQHF. Full variable domain (rest looked up from reference TRBV2 and TRBJ1-5): EPEVTQTPSHQVTQMGQEVILRCVPISNHLYFYWYRQILGQKVEFLVSFYNNEISEKSEIFDDQFSVERPDGSNFTLKIRSTKLEDSAMYFCASNLGSNQPQHFGDGTRLSIL.

The rearrangement uses TRBV7-9 and TRBJ1-4; the D is unclear. Trimming took 4 bases from V and 2 from J, leaving 2 bases between them. This CDR3 has 12 amino acids. CDR1 is SEHNR, CDR2 FQNEAQ, per germline (reference sequence). The CDR3 loop is CASSSTNEKLFF. CDR3 coding DNA: TGTGCCAGCAGCTCGACTAATGAAAAACTGTTTTTT.

The chain has TRBV7-2 and TRBJ2-5, with TRBD2 identical over 10 bases. V was pared by 7 bases and J by 5 bases, with 7 bases of the junction left unmatched. CDR1 and CDR2 (germline): SGHTA, FQGNSA. The CDR3 extends over 14 amino acids. The CDR3 DNA is TGTGCCAGCAAAGAGCGGGGGGGCGGGGAGACCCAGTACTTC. Amino acids: CASKERGGGETQYF.

The V gene is TRBV7-2, the J gene TRBJ2-1, with 10 bases fitting TRBD2. CDR3 size: 15 residues. Per germline, CDR1 SGHTA and CDR2 FQGNSA. V shed 1 base, J shed 10 bases, and the junction held 7 bases outside the gene matches. The CDR3 bases are TGTGCCAGCAGCTTAGGGAGCGGGGGGGCTGAAGAGCAGTTCTTC. Its translation: CASSLGSGGAEEQFF.

The chain carries TRBV30 and TRBJ2-7, with 8 positions matching TRBD1. The junction had 3 bases not matched to a gene; V was cut back by 4 bases and J by 1 base. The CDR3 consists of 13 residues. The germline CDR1 and CDR2 sequences are GTSNPN and SVGIG (reference sequence). The DNA for the CDR3 is TGTGCCTGGACGACAGGGGCTTCCTACGAGCAGTACTTC. This sequence encodes CAWTTGASYEQYF.

This clone was found once. The chain carries TRBV6-5 and TRBJ2-1, with D maybe TRBD2 (7 bases). Trimming took off 0 bases at V and 9 bases at J, with 12 bases between the two ends. The V gene's germline CDR1 is MNHEY and CDR2 SVGAGI. The CDR3 has 14 amino acids. The CDR3 reads CASSYSTRGGEQFF. The CDR3 DNA reads TGTGCCAGCAGTTACTCCACTAGGGGGGGTGAGCAGTTCTTC.

CDR3 sequence (DNA): TGTGCCAGCAGCTTGGGGACTAGCGGCGCCGGGACCCAGTACTTC. Translated, it gives CASSLGTSGAGTQYF. The rearrangement uses TRBV5-6 and TRBJ2-5; 10 nucleotides align to TRBD2. Germline lookup yields CDR1 SGHDT and CDR2 YYEEEE. V gave up 0 bases and J gave up 7 bases; unmatched junction bases: 6. CDR3 size: 15 residues.

CDR3 protein: CASSAYGDYSYGYTF. CDR3 sequence (DNA): TGTGCCAGCAGTGCCTACGGAGATTATAGCTATGGCTACACCTTC. This chain links TRBV25-1 with TRBJ1-2; D is unclear. The V gene lost 4 bases and the J gene lost 4 bases, with 16 bases spanning the gap. Germline CDR1 MGHDK, CDR2 SYGVNS. The CDR3 is made up of 15 amino acids.

The chain joins TRBV30 to TRBJ2-5; the D gene is possibly TRBD1 (6 bases). Trimming stripped 7 bases from V and 5 bases from J, with 20 bases between. Germline V gene sequence: CDR1 GTSNPN, CDR2 SVGIG (reference sequence). This CDR3 comprises 14 residues. CDR3 sequence reads: CALTATGPLETQYF. The CDR3 DNA follows: TGTGCCTTGACCGCGACAGGACCTCTTGAGACCCAGTACTTC.

This chain links TRBV19 with TRBJ1-2; D is unresolved. This CDR3 has 12 residues. Per the germline V gene, CDR1 is LNHDA and CDR2 is SQIVND (reference sequence). The ends were cut back, 1 base at V and 6 bases at J, with 6 bases in the middle. DNA for the CDR3: TGTGCCAGTAGTATAGTCGGGGATGGCTACACCTTC. Protein: CASSIVGDGYTF. The variable domain in full, with the rest retrieved from reference TRBV19 and TRBJ1-2, is DGGITQSPKYLFRKEGQNVTLSCEQNLNHDAMYWYRQDPGQGLRLIYYSQIVNDFQKGDIAEGYSVSREKKESFPLTVTSAQKNPTAFYLCASSIVGDGYTFGSGTRLTVV.

This clone was observed a handful of times. The chain recombines TRBV7-9 with TRBJ2-3; TRBD2 aligns across 12 bases. There are 18 residues in the CDR3. V lost 5 bases to trimming and J lost 0 bases; unmatched junction nucleotides: 9. Germline CDR1 is SEHNR and CDR2 is FQNEAQ (reference sequence). Here the CDR3 DNA reads TGTGCCAGCAGCCCGGGACTAGCGGGTGCTTCTAGCACAGATACGCAGTATTTT. It encodes CASSPGLAGASSTDTQYF.

V gene TRBV5-6 combines with J gene TRBJ1-2, with D uncertain. The CDR3 covers 14 residues. Germline-derived CDR1 and CDR2 are SGHDT and YYEEEE. Trimming took 1 base from V and 4 from J, leaving 11 bases between them. As DNA, the CDR3 is TGTGCCAGCAGCTTGTCAGTCACCTTCTATGGCTACACCTTC. This codes for CASSLSVTFYGYTF.

This sequence joins TRBV6-6 and TRBJ2-7; D call uncertain. This CDR3 is 14 amino acids long. Germline V CDR1 and CDR2: MNHNY, SVGAGI (reference sequence). V dropped 3 bases and J dropped 0 bases, with 9 bases sitting between them. CDR3 coding DNA: TGTGCCAGCAGTTATGCGTACGGCTCCTACGAGCAGTACTTC. Translation: CASSYAYGSYEQYF.

This sequence joins TRBV28 and TRBJ2-5; TRBD2 might be the D (6 bases). CDR1 is MDHEN, CDR2 SYDVKM, per germline. V lost 6 bases and J 0 bases, leaving 8 bases between the germline ends. The CDR3 is made up of 13 amino acids. The CDR3 spells CASRVADQETQYF. The CDR3 nucleotides read TGTGCCAGCAGGGTAGCGGACCAAGAGACCCAGTACTTC.

The J gene is TRBJ1-5, the V gene TRBV19; 7 bases fit TRBD1. The germline V gene encodes CDR1 LNHDA and CDR2 SQIVND (reference sequence). The CDR3 contains 15 residues. The J segment lost 4 bases and the V segment lost 4 bases, leaving 7 bases of the junction unmatched. For the CDR3, the DNA is TGTGCCAGTAGTACATACAGGGGATTTAATCAGCCCCAGCATTTT. Translation: CASSTYRGFNQPQHF.

V and J are TRBV29-1 and TRBJ1-2; D is undetermined. The V end lost 7 bases, the J end lost 3 bases, and 21 bases lay between the germline ends. CDR1 and CDR2 from the germline V gene are SQVTM and ANQGSEA. The CDR3 covers 15 residues. CDR3 bases: TGCAGCGCGGATAAACCGGGAACATCAGACTATGGCTACACCTTC. Its translation: CSADKPGTSDYGYTF.

V usage is TRBV28 and J usage is TRBJ2-7; D gene uncertain. The CDR3 consists of 13 residues. Germline V lookup: CDR1 MDHEN, CDR2 SYDVKM. V lost 2 bases, J lost 3 bases, and 8 bases lay in between. The CDR3 bases are TGTGCCAGCAGTTTAGAGAGCCTCTACGAGCAGTACTTC. This translates into CASSLESLYEQYF.

This chain uses TRBV29-1 with TRBJ1-2; no firm D call. The V gene's germline CDR1 is SQVTM and CDR2 ANQGSEA. This CDR3 contains 13 residues. V gave up 2 bases and J gave up 2 bases, with 9 bases separating them. CDR3 DNA sequence: TGCAGCGTTGAACCGCAGGAAAACTATGGCTACACCTTC. Protein: CSVEPQENYGYTF.

The chain joins TRBV10-3 to TRBJ1-5, with D possibly being TRBD1 (6 bases). Germline CDR1 is ENHRY and CDR2 is SYGVKD. The CDR3 sequence is 15 residues long. V lost 4 bases to trimming and J lost 7 bases, with 17 bases between them. The CDR3 sequence: CAISGGNRDGQPQHF. The CDR3 nucleotides read TGTGCCATCAGTGGGGGAAACAGGGATGGACAGCCCCAGCATTTT.

This clone appeared a few times. This chain joins TRBV2 and TRBJ2-7; D perhaps matches TRBD1 (6 bases). The germline V gene encodes CDR1 SNHLY and CDR2 FYNNEI. This CDR3 region has 13 residues. Trimming stripped 4 bases from V and 4 bases from J, with 11 bases between. For the CDR3, the DNA is TGTGCCAGCAGTGCCGGGACAACTTACGAGCAGTACTTC. It encodes CASSAGTTYEQYF.

The chain couples TRBV5-1 to TRBJ2-1; 8 bases map to TRBD2. Looked up from germline, CDR1 is SGHRS and CDR2 is YFSETQ. The J segment lost 5 bases and the V segment lost 0 bases, leaving 4 bases of the junction unmatched. This CDR3 comprises 15 residues. The CDR3 is CASSLGAGANNEQFF. CDR3 bases: TGCGCCAGCAGCTTGGGAGCGGGAGCGAACAATGAGCAGTTCTTC. The full variable domain, completed using reference TRBV5-1 and TRBJ2-1, is KAGVTQTPRYLIKTRGQQVTLSCSPISGHRSVSWYQQTPGQGLQFLFEYFSETQRNKGNFPGRFSGRQFSNSRSEMNVSTLELGDSALYLCASSLGAGANNEQFFGPGTRLTVL.

The chain combines TRBV29-1 with TRBJ1-1, with D maybe TRBD1 (6 bases). The germline V gene has CDR1 SQVTM and CDR2 ANQGSEA. V was trimmed by 8 bases and J by 3 bases, leaving 16 bases between them. The CDR3 is 13 residues long. The CDR3 sequence: CSWGGRCDTEAFF. CDR3 bases: TGCAGCTGGGGGGGGCGTTGCGACACTGAAGCTTTCTTT.

The chain combines TRBV30 with TRBJ1-4; no clear D gene. V was cut by 3 bases and J by 5 bases, with 10 bases left in between. CDR3 length equals 13 residues. CDR1 GTSNPN and CDR2 SVGIG come from the germline V gene (reference sequence). CDR3 sequence reads: CAWSVEQNEKLFF. In DNA form, the CDR3 reads TGTGCCTGGAGCGTGGAGCAGAATGAAAAACTGTTTTTT. Supplemented by reference TRBV30 and TRBJ1-4, the full variable domain reads SQTIHQWPATLVQPVGSPLSLECTVEGTSNPNLYWYRQAAGRGLQLLFYSVGIGQISSEVPQNLSASRPQDRQFILSSKKLLLSDSGFYLCAWSVEQNEKLFFGSGTQLSVL.

On this clone itself: An end of the junction differs from the germline gene, which may be a read error. J is TRBJ2-6 and V is TRBV19; a possible D gene is TRBD1 (5 bases). The CDR3 spans 18 residues. Germline CDR1 reads LNHDA; CDR2 reads SQIVND (reference sequence). CDR3 in amino acids: CASSQLGHPNSGANGLTF. The CDR3 DNA follows: TGTGCCAGTAGTCAACTCGGACACCCGAACTCTGGGGCCAACGGCCTGACTTTC.

V usage is TRBV13 and J usage is TRBJ2-1, with D perhaps matching TRBD2 (6 bases). The CDR3 is made up of 14 amino acids. The germline CDR1 and CDR2 sequences are PRHDT and FYEKMQ (reference sequence). V was clipped by 1 base and J by 5 bases, with 9 bases between them. Written as DNA, the CDR3 is TGTGCCAGCAGCTTAGTACAGCGGGACAATGAGCAGTTCTTC. Protein sequence: CASSLVQRDNEQFF.